This is a list of T cell receptor beta chains from one sample in a study of cytomegalovirus exposure and HLA in healthy donors. The protocol was immunoSEQ multiplex PCR, while the TCRdb copy is restricted to in-frame clones and leaves out a portion. Of 100,000 to 120,000 clones detected, roughly 90% appear once; the ten largest clones hold under 2%. Input material: PBMCs. The origin of the receptors is a woman in her late teens or twenties in good health and CMV-seronegative. Each CDR3 is given with its conserved first and last residue. A D gene is named only where the DNA matches it firmly. A row's size may be missing; if present it is once, few, many or a size class.

length: 15
V: TRBV28
size: -
J: TRBJ2-7
D: -
CDR3: CASSPRVPPSYEQYF
DNA: TGTGCCAGCAGTCCCCGGGTCCCCCCTTCTTACGAGCAGTACTTC

length: 15
V: TRBV6-4
size: -
J: TRBJ2-1
D: TRBD2
CDR3: CASSDGTSGSSEQFF
DNA: TGTGCCAGCAGTGACGGGACTAGCGGGAGTAGTGAGCAGTTCTTC

length: 16
V: TRBV28
size: -
J: TRBJ1-5
D: -
CDR3: CASKNSPGLSNQPQHF
DNA: TGTGCCAGCAAAAATTCCCCAGGCTTATCAAATCAGCCCCAGCATTTT

length: 11
V: TRBV29-1
size: once
J: TRBJ1-1
D: -
CDR3: CSVVRRTEAFF
DNA: TGCAGCGTTGTAAGGAGGACTGAAGCTTTCTTT

length: 13
V: TRBV10-2
size: -
J: TRBJ1-2
D: TRBD1
CDR3: CASSEYRGDGYTF
DNA: TGCGCCAGCAGTGAATACAGGGGGGATGGCTACACCTTC

length: 16
V: TRBV5-4
size: -
J: TRBJ2-2
D: TRBD1
CDR3: CASSLGQGAGTGELFF
DNA: TGTGCCAGCAGCTTGGGACAGGGGGCTGGCACCGGGGAGCTGTTTTTT

length: 14
V: TRBV5-8
size: -
J: TRBJ1-1
D: -
CDR3: CASSSREENTEAFF
DNA: TGTGCCAGCAGCTCCAGGGAGGAGAACACTGAAGCTTTCTTT

length: 17
V: TRBV5-6
size: -
J: TRBJ1-2
D: -
CDR3: CASTYSEGRLGFYGYTF
DNA: TGTGCCAGCACCTACAGTGAGGGCCGTCTGGGATTCTATGGCTACACCTTC

length: 16
V: TRBV5-4
size: few
J: TRBJ2-3
D: TRBD2
CDR3: CAISGLAGGTTDTQYF
DNA: TGTGCCATCTCGGGACTAGCGGGGGGTACCACAGATACGCAGTATTTT

length: 17
V: TRBV30
size: -
J: TRBJ2-1
D: TRBD2
CDR3: CAWSVLLAGGDYNEQFF
DNA: TGTGCCTGGAGTGTACTCCTAGCGGGGGGGGACTACAATGAGCAGTTCTTC

length: 16
V: TRBV27
size: -
J: TRBJ2-7
D: TRBD2
CDR3: CASSPGGGRTSYEQYF
DNA: TGTGCCAGCTCTCCCGGGGGGGGGCGAACCTCCTACGAGCAGTACTTC

length: 15
V: TRBV19
size: once
J: TRBJ2-7
D: TRBD1
CDR3: CASSLEDRGPYEQYF
DNA: TGTGCCAGTAGTTTGGAGGACAGGGGGCCCTACGAGCAGTACTTC

length: 16
V: TRBV7-6
size: -
J: TRBJ2-7
D: -
CDR3: CASSPLRPLDTYEQYF
DNA: TGTGCCAGCAGCCCTCTTCGGCCGCTAGATACCTACGAGCAGTACTTC

length: 14
V: TRBV7-9
size: -
J: TRBJ2-7
D: -
CDR3: CASSSSPSSYEQYF
DNA: TGTGCCAGCAGCTCTTCTCCGAGCTCCTACGAGCAGTACTTC

length: 13
V: TRBV4-2
size: -
J: TRBJ1-5
D: -
CDR3: CASSPGGDQPQHF
DNA: TGTGCCAGCAGTCCCGGGGGGGATCAGCCCCAGCATTTT

length: 13
V: TRBV4-3
size: -
J: TRBJ1-2
D: TRBD1
CDR3: CASSHTGGGGYTF
DNA: TGCGCCAGCAGCCATACAGGGGGAGGAGGCTACACCTTC

length: 14
V: TRBV30
size: -
J: TRBJ2-7
D: -
CDR3: CAWSVPGSSYEQYF
DNA: TGTGCCTGGAGTGTACCAGGCAGCTCCTACGAGCAGTACTTC

length: 15
V: TRBV4-1
size: -
J: TRBJ2-5
D: TRBD2
CDR3: CASSQALAGGETQYF
DNA: TGCGCCAGCAGCCAGGCCCTAGCGGGGGGGGAGACCCAGTACTTC

length: 13
V: TRBV4-3
size: -
J: TRBJ2-7
D: -
CDR3: CASSQVTGYGQYF
DNA: TGCGCCAGCAGCCAGGTGACAGGTTACGGGCAGTACTTC